These 18 T cell receptor beta chains were sequenced from one sample in a study of blood T cell repertoires in COVID-19. The data were produced by immunoSEQ multiplex PCR, yet TCRdb's version contains in-frame clones alone and is incomplete. The table has roughly 180,000 clones, 79% seen once. Sequenced: peripheral blood. These receptors all come from a woman aged 60-70 years with COVID-19, enrolled during active disease.

V and J are TRBV28 and TRBJ1-1; D call uncertain. This CDR3 is 13 amino acids long. Trimming stripped 6 bases from V and 8 bases from J, with 16 bases between. Per the germline V gene, CDR1 is MDHEN and CDR2 is SYDVKM. CDR3 nucleotide sequence: TGTGCCAGCAGGTCTGGGCCCCTCCGGGAAGCTTTCTTT. Translating it yields CASRSGPLREAFF.

The chain has TRBV11-2 and TRBJ2-7; tentatively, D is TRBD2 (6 bases). Germline values: CDR1 SGHAT, CDR2 FQNNGV. Between the trimmed V and J ends, which lost 3 bases and 3 bases, there was a span of 9 bases. The CDR3 length is 13 residues. For the CDR3, the DNA is TGTGCCAGCAGCTTTTTGGGAGGCTACGAGCAGTACGTC. It yields the protein CASSFLGGYEQYV.

The chain combines TRBV5-1 with TRBJ2-5; 9 nucleotides align to TRBD1. Trimming took 7 bases from V and 5 from J; bases not matched to a gene: 12. The germline gives CDR1 SGHRS, CDR2 YFSETQ. The CDR3 spans 15 residues. The CDR3 DNA reads as TGCGCCAGCCACTACGGGGACAGGGTATGGGAGACCCAGTACTTC. Amino acid sequence: CASHYGDRVWETQYF.

V and J are TRBV5-1 and TRBJ1-1; TRBD1 matches 9 bases. CDR3 length: 15 amino acids. Per the germline V gene, CDR1 is SGHRS and CDR2 is YFSETQ. V dropped 3 bases and J dropped 3; count of bases not matched to a gene: 6. The CDR3 loop is CASSSTTGGYTEAFF. Written as DNA, the CDR3 is TGCGCCAGCAGCTCCACGACAGGGGGTTACACTGAAGCTTTCTTT. The full variable domain, with the rest looked up from reference TRBV5-1 and TRBJ1-1, is KAGVTQTPRYLIKTRGQQVTLSCSPISGHRSVSWYQQTPGQGLQFLFEYFSETQRNKGNFPGRFSGRQFSNSRSEMNVSTLELGDSALYLCASSSTTGGYTEAFFGQGTRLTVV.

There are a few counts of this clone. The V gene is TRBV5-6, the J gene TRBJ2-5, with 9 bases aligning to TRBD1. Germline CDR1 SGHDT, CDR2 YYEEEE. V shed 1 base, J shed 0 bases, and the junction held 4 bases outside the gene matches. The CDR3 is 16 amino acids. In nucleotides, the CDR3 is TGTGCCAGCAGCTTGTATTGGACAGGGGACCAAGAGACCCAGTACTTC. It codes for CASSLYWTGDQETQYF.

The chain employs TRBV5-1 and TRBJ1-3; the match to TRBD1 covers 8 bases. V was clipped by 3 bases and J by 0 bases; unmatched bases: 5. The CDR3 covers 16 residues. CDR1 and CDR2 (germline): SGHRS, YFSETQ. The CDR3 loop is CASSSGQAISGNTIYF. The CDR3 DNA sequence: TGCGCCAGCAGCTCGGGACAGGCTATCTCTGGAAACACCATATATTTT.

The chain employs TRBV2 and TRBJ2-3, with 8 bases matching TRBD2. CDR1 is SNHLY, CDR2 FYNNEI, per germline. The CDR3 has 13 amino acids. With 9 bases clipped from V and 5 bases from J, the junction kept 7 bases outside the gene matches. CDR3 nucleotides: TGTGCCAGAGAAGCGGGAGTTGGAGATACGCAGTATTTT. Translation: CAREAGVGDTQYF.

The chain carries TRBV7-2 and TRBJ2-2; 8 bases map to TRBD2. The CDR3 sequence is 16 residues long. V trimming: 1 base; J trimming: 7 bases; junction bases outside the gene matches: 8. CDR1 and CDR2 from the germline V gene are SGHTA and FQGNSA. The CDR3 region is CASSLGGSGSGGELFF. CDR3 nucleotide sequence: TGTGCCAGCAGCTTAGGAGGGAGCGGGAGCGGCGGGGAGCTGTTTTTT.

V is TRBV6-5 and J is TRBJ1-1; weak D call: TRBD1 (5 bases). Trimming removed 4 bases at V and 1 base at J, with 13 bases between. CDR1 is MNHEY and CDR2 is SVGAGI in the germline V gene. CDR3 length equals 15 residues. The CDR3: CASSSSTVGNTEAFF. The DNA for the CDR3 is TGTGCCAGCAGTTCGTCGACAGTAGGGAACACTGAAGCTTTCTTT.

This clone showed up just a few times. J is TRBJ1-6 and V is TRBV4-1; tentatively, D is TRBD1 (5 bases). The germline V and J ends were trimmed by 1 base and 7 bases, with 11 bases remaining between them. The germline V gene encodes CDR1 MGHRA and CDR2 YSYEKL. The CDR3 contains 15 residues. CDR3 loop: CASSQVKEGNSPLHF. Written as DNA, the CDR3 is TGCGCCAGCAGCCAAGTTAAGGAGGGGAATTCACCCCTCCACTTT.

This chain uses TRBV24-1 with TRBJ2-5, with TRBD1 as a possible D gene (5 bases). Germline V gene data show CDR1 as KGHDR and CDR2 as SFDVKD. The CDR3 has 12 amino acids. The V end lost 12 bases, the J end lost 0 bases, and 10 bases lay between the germline ends. CDR3 nucleotide sequence: TGTGCCGTCAGCAGGGACCAAGAGACCCAGTACTTC. This sequence encodes CAVSRDQETQYF.

The rearrangement joins TRBV6-5 to TRBJ2-7; 10 nucleotides match TRBD1. Looked up from germline, CDR1 is MNHEY and CDR2 is SVGAGI. V lost 5 bases, J lost 0 bases, and 4 bases stayed unmatched. This CDR3 region has 15 residues. CDR3 DNA sequence: TGTGCCAGCAGTACCCGGGACAGGGGCTCCTACGAGCAGTACGTC. Translation gives CASSTRDRGSYEQYV.

The chain is built from TRBV29-1 and TRBJ2-1, with 10 bases lining up with TRBD2. Germline trimming cut 7 bases from V and 5 bases from J; bases unmatched to any gene: 11. Germline CDR1 SQVTM, CDR2 ANQGSEA. This CDR3 region has 15 residues. DNA for the CDR3: TGCAGCGGTAAGATAGCGGGAGGTACGAACAATGAGCAGTTCTTC. Protein product: CSGKIAGGTNNEQFF.

This chain's CDR3 is CASRPTSGGANEQFF. As DNA, the CDR3 is TGTGCCAGCAGGCCGACTAGCGGGGGGGCCAATGAGCAGTTCTTC. The V gene is TRBV2, the J gene TRBJ2-1, with 14 bases aligning to TRBD2. The V gene's germline CDR1 is SNHLY and CDR2 FYNNEI. This CDR3 is built from 15 residues. With V trimmed by 6 bases and J by 6 bases, 4 bases remained unmatched.

The rearrangement uses TRBV21-1 and TRBJ1-1; TRBD1 is taken as the D call from the table, unchecked against the DNA. TRBV21-1 is classified as a pseudogene. The CDR3 sequence is 16 residues long. CDR3 sequence: CASSKVCEGARAEAFF. The CDR3 region has the DNA TGTGCCAGCAGCAAAGTGTGTGAGGGGGCGAGAGCTGAAGCTTTCTTT.

The CDR3 protein is CASKSGGPSSGANVLTF. CDR3 DNA: TGTGCCAGTAAATCGGGAGGGCCAAGCTCTGGGGCCAACGTCCTGACTTTC. This chain connects TRBV19 to TRBJ2-6, with TRBD2 matching 8 bases. The CDR3 totals 17 residues. Germline trimming cut 7 bases from V and 0 bases from J; bases unmatched to any gene: 8. Germline assignment: CDR1 LNHDA and CDR2 SQIVND (reference sequence).

CDR3 in DNA: TGCAGTGCTACAGGGGCAGATACGCAGTATTTT. This gives the protein CSATGADTQYF. The rearrangement uses TRBV20-1 and TRBJ2-3; tentative D call: TRBD1 (6 bases). V was shortened by 4 bases and J by 4 bases, with 6 bases between the two germline ends. Germline V CDR1 and CDR2: DFQATT, SNEGSKA (reference sequence). The CDR3 sequence is 11 residues long.

This clone was seen a handful of times. This chain uses TRBV12-3 or TRBV12-4 with TRBJ1-2, with a tentative D call TRBD1 (6 bases). The CDR3 length is 12 residues. V was clipped by 6 bases and J by 8 bases, with 13 bases between them. CDR3 amino acids: CASRVGGEGYTF. For the CDR3, the DNA is TGTGCCAGCAGAGTTGGGGGCGAGGGCTACACCTTC.